The entry below describes one TCR beta chain. The data belong to a study of blood T cell repertoires in COVID-19. Study-level information: Both acute and convalescent COVID-19 samples were obtained from the United States, Italy and Spain.

Authors' methods: Reference gene primer amplification gave nucleated cell count estimates. Only in-frame clones appear in the TCRdb table, and some are missing; sequencing was by immunoSEQ multiplex PCR. The V and J calls and clone size come from that table; D and trimming were worked out from the DNA. The data contain some 80,000 clones, roughly 90% of them singletons. The sample taken for sequencing was peripheral blood. This clonotype was sampled from a human donor in a cohort sampled during active COVID-19.

The CDR3: CASSHRYEQFF. In DNA, the CDR3 is TGCGCCAGCAGTCACCGGTATGAGCAGTTCTTC. The chain couples TRBV10-2 to TRBJ2-1; no reliable D call. V lost 5 bases, J lost 8 bases, and 7 bases lay in between. Germline V gene lookup returns CDR1 WSHSY and CDR2 SAAADI. The CDR3 extends over 11 amino acids.